This T cell receptor beta chain is drawn from a study of blood T cell repertoires in COVID-19. Deletions cut 10 bases from V and 1 base from J, with 8 bases between. Looked up from germline, CDR1 is MNHNY and CDR2 is SVGAGI (reference sequence). The CDR3 is made up of 11 amino acids. Produced via immunoSEQ multiplex PCR; TCRdb's table is partial and in-frame only. The data show around 230,000 clones, around nine tenths seen once. The V gene is TRBV6-6, the J gene TRBJ2-7; D might be TRBD1 (6 bases). The specimen was PBMCs or T cells enriched from blood (not recorded which). The sequence derives from a woman aged 25 to 45 with acute COVID-19. The CDR3 nucleotides read TGTGCCACCGGACAGTCCTACGAGCAGTACTTC. This codes for CATGQSYEQYF.